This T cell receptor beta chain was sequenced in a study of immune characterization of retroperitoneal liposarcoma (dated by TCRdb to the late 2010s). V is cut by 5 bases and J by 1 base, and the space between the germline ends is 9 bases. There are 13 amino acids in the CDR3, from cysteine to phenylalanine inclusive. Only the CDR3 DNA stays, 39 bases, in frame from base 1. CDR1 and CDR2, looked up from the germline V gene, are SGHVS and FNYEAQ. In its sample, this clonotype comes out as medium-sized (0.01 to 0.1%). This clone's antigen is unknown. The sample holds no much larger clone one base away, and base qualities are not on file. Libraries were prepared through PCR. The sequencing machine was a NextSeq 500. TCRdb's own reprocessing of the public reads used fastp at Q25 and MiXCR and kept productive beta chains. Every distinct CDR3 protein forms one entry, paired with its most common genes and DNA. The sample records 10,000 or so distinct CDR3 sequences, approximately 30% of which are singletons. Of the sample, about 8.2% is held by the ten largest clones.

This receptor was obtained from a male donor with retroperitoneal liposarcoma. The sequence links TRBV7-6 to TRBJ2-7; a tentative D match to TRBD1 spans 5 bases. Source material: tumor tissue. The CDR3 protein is CASSPDISYEQYF. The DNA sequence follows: TGTGCCAGCAGCCCGGACATTTCCTACGAGCAGTACTTC. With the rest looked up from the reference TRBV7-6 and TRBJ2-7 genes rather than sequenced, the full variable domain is GAGVSQSPRYKVTKRGQDVALRCDPISGHVSLYWYRQALGQGPEFLTYFNYEAQQDKSGLPNDRFSAERPEGSISTLTIQRTEQRDSAMYRCASSPDISYEQYFGPGTRLTVT.